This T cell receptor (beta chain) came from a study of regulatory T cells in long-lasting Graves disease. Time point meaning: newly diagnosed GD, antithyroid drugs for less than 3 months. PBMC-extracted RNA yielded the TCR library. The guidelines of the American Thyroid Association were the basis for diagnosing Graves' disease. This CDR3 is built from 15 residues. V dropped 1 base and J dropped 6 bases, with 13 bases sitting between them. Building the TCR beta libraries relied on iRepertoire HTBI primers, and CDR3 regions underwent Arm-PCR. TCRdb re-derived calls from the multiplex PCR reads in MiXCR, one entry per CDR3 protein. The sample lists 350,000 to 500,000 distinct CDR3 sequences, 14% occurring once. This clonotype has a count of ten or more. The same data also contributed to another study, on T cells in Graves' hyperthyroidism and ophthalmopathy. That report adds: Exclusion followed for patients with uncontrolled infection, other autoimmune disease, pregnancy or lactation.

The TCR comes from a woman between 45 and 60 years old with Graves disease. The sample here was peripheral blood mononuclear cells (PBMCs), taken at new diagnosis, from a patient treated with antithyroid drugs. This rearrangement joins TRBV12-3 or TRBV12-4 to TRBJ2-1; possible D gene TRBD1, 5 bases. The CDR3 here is CASSLEHIQGNEQFF. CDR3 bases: TGTGCCAGCAGTTTAGAACATATCCAGGGCAATGAGCAGTTCTTC.